A selection of T cell receptor beta chains follows, all from one sample in a study of cytomegalovirus exposure and HLA in healthy donors. The table came from immunoSEQ multiplex PCR; TCRdb's copy has only in-frame clones and leaves some out. Here the sample spans around 150,000 clones, 80% being singletons. The sample was PBMCs. The receptors were sampled from a woman aged 40 to 55 in good health and CMV-seronegative. Both conserved end residues are part of each CDR3. Each record gives: J gene, clone size, D gene, V gene, CDR3 DNA, CDR3 protein. The D gene is left open where the match is weak. Size tells how often a clone was seen (once, few, many) or the class of an expanded clone, and some rows leave it out.

TRBJ2-5 . . TRBV6-6 TGTGCCAGCAGTAAGACTAGGAAACAAGAGACCCAGTACTTC CASSKTRKQETQYF
TRBJ1-2 once . TRBV6-5 TGTGCCAGCACCGGTGCTAACTATGGCTACACCTTC CASTGANYGYTF
TRBJ2-5 . TRBD1 TRBV5-1 TGCGCCAGCAGCTTGGACAGGGTAGGGGGCCTCCAAGAGACCCAGTACTTC CASSLDRVGGLQETQYF
TRBJ1-1 . TRBD1 TRBV19 TGTGCCAGTAGCCCCGGGACAGGGAGCACTGAAGCTTTCTTT CASSPGTGSTEAFF
TRBJ2-7 few TRBD1 TRBV19 TGTGCCAGTAGTATCCGGGACAGCGCCTACGAGCAGTACTTC CASSIRDSAYEQYF
TRBJ1-1 . TRBD1 TRBV5-4 TGTGCCAGCAGCCCGACAGGGTCGGGCACTGAAGCTTTCTTT CASSPTGSGTEAFF
TRBJ2-3 . TRBD1 TRBV6-5 TGTGCCAGCAGGCTGGGACAGGGGGGTACAGATACGCAGTATTTT CASRLGQGGTDTQYF
TRBJ2-2 . . TRBV9 TGTGCCAGCAGCGTAGCGGAGCCGGGGGAGCTGTTTTTT CASSVAEPGELFF
TRBJ2-6 . . TRBV30 TGTGCCTGGAAATGGGGGACTGGGGCCAACGGCCTGACTTTC CAWKWGTGANGLTF
TRBJ2-5 . TRBD1 TRBV7-3 TGTGCCAGCAGCCGCACAGGGGGCGGCGAGACCCAGTACTTC CASSRTGGGETQYF
TRBJ2-4 . . TRBV4-3 TGCGCCAGCAGCCAAATATTAGAACGGGCCAAAAACATTCAGTACTTC CASSQILERAKNIQYF
TRBJ2-1 few . TRBV11-3 TGTGCCAGCAGCTTAGATGCGGGGTACAATGAGCAGTTCTTC CASSLDAGYNEQFF
TRBJ2-2 . TRBD1 TRBV7-3 TGTGCCAGCAGCTTGCGGGCAGGGGGTACCGGGGAGCTGTTTTTT CASSLRAGGTGELFF
TRBJ2-5 . . TRBV25-1 TGTGCCAGCAGTAATAGTTTGGAAGAGACCCAGTACTTC CASSNSLEETQYF
TRBJ2-4 . TRBD1 TRBV28 TGTGCCAGCAGTTTAGGACAGGGGGCAAACATTCAGTACTTC CASSLGQGANIQYF
TRBJ2-7 . . TRBV28 TGTGCCAGCGGGCCCCTCTCAGGGGCCCCCTACGAGCAGTACTTC CASGPLSGAPYEQYF
TRBJ2-1 . TRBD2 TRBV6-4 TGTGCCAGCAGTGACGGGGCGGGAGGGCCCAGTGAGCAGTTCTTC CASSDGAGGPSEQFF
TRBJ1-1 . . TRBV5-1 TGCGCCAGCAGCTTGGAGCTAGGGGTAAAAACTGAAGCTTTCTTT CASSLELGVKTEAFF
TRBJ1-3 . TRBD1 TRBV28 TGTGCCAGCAGAACTCTGGGACAGGGAGGAAACACCATATATTTT CASRTLGQGGNTIYF
TRBJ2-7 . . TRBV5-6 TGTGCCAGCAGCTTGACTAGATCCCACGAGCAGTACTTC CASSLTRSHEQYF
TRBJ2-5 once . TRBV30 TGTGCCTGGAGCCGGGGGGCCCCCCAAGAGACCCAGTACTTC CAWSRGAPQETQYF
TRBJ2-1 few . TRBV6-5 TGTGCCAGCAGTTACTCCCCGGGACAACACAATGAGCAGTTCTTC CASSYSPGQHNEQFF
TRBJ2-3 . TRBD2 TRBV5-1 TGCGCCAGCAGCCCGGGACTAGGCACAGATACGCAGTATTTT CASSPGLGTDTQYF
TRBJ1-2 few . TRBV6-5 TGTGCCAGCAGTCCAGACAGGAACTATGGCTACACCTTC CASSPDRNYGYTF
TRBJ2-7 . . TRBV11-3 TGTGCCAGCAGCCGACAGTCCTCCTACGAGCAGTACTTC CASSRQSSYEQYF
TRBJ2-5 . TRBD2 TRBV11-3 TGTGCCAGCAGCCCCGGACTAGAGGGGACCCAGTACTTC CASSPGLEGTQYF
TRBJ1-5 once . TRBV6-5 TGTGCCAGCAGCCCCTCTCGGGATCAGCCCCAGCATTTT CASSPSRDQPQHF
TRBJ1-1 few TRBD1 TRBV11-3 TGTGCCAGCAGCTTAGATGGCAGGGGGGTTACTGAAGCTTTCTTT CASSLDGRGVTEAFF
TRBJ2-1 once TRBD2 TRBV4-3 TGCGCCAGCAGCCTTACTAGCGGGGGTCGAGCGGGGAGTGAGCAGTTCTTC CASSLTSGGRAGSEQFF
TRBJ2-7 . . TRBV27 TGTGCCAGCAGCTACAGGAGCACCTACGAGCAGTACTTC CASSYRSTYEQYF
TRBJ1-4 . . TRBV5-4 TGTGCCAGCAGCCTCGGGACAACTAATGAAAAACTGTTTTTT CASSLGTTNEKLFF